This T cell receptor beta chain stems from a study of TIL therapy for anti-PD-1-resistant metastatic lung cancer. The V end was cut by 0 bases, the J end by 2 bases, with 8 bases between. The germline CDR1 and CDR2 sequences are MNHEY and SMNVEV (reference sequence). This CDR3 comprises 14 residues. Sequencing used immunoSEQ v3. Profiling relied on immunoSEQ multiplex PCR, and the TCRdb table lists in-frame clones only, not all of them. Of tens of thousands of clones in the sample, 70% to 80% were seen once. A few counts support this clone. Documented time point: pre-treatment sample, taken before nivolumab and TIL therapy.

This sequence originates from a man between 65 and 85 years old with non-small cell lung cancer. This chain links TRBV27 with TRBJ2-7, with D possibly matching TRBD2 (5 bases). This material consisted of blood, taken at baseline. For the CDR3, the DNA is TGTGCCAGCAGTTTATCGGGGAGCCCCTACGAGCAGTACTTC. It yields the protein CASSLSGSPYEQYF.